A single sample gave rise to the 19 T cell receptor beta chains below, sequenced in a study of blood T cells in healthy people across ages. The second PCR ran about 6 to 11 cycles with a sample-barcoded 5' primer and J-beta primers. Using its own MiXCR run on the 5' RACE reads, TCRdb lists one record per CDR3 protein. Of about 970,000 distinct CDR3 sequences detected, roughly 47% appear once; the ten largest clones hold about 21%. What was sequenced was blood. These receptors were collected from a woman aged 55-70 years in good health.

Many counts were recorded for this clonotype. The chain uses TRBV7-2 and TRBJ2-5, with a tentative D call TRBD2 (5 bases). V was shortened by 1 base and J by 4 bases, with 13 bases between the two germline ends. CDR1 and CDR2 (germline): SGHTA, FQGNSA. The CDR3 is 15 residues long. The DNA of the CDR3 is TGTGCCAGCAGCTTAGGGGCAGGAGCGGTAGAGACCCAGTACTTC. This encodes CASSLGAGAVETQYF.

This clonotype was seen a few times. V gene TRBV28 combines with J gene TRBJ2-1; D is ambiguous. This CDR3 region has 13 residues. V was clipped by 6 bases and J by 5 bases, with 11 bases between them. CDR1 and CDR2 (germline): MDHEN, SYDVKM. CDR3 nucleotides: TGTGCCAGCAGATTACTCGGAAACAATGAGCAGTTCTTC. Protein: CASRLLGNNEQFF.

The table lists this clonotype with a few counts. The chain joins TRBV4-3 to TRBJ2-1; the D gene could be TRBD1 or TRBD2 (5 bases each). The CDR3 covers 15 residues. Trimming stripped 1 base from V and 7 bases from J, with 14 bases between. Germline V gene data show CDR1 as LGHNA and CDR2 as YSLEER. CDR3 bases: TGCGCCAGCAGCCAAGGGGCCGGGACCTCGAATGAGCAGTTCTTC. Amino acid sequence: CASSQGAGTSNEQFF.

A remark on this clonotype: A junction boundary mismatches the germline segment, possibly from a read error. This sequence joins TRBV12-3 or TRBV12-4 and TRBJ2-3; weak D call: TRBD2 (5 bases). The CDR3 has 16 residues. The CDR3 region is CASSYRRRASTDAQYF. CDR3 nucleotides: TGTGCCAGCAGCTACCGGAGGAGAGCGAGCACAGATGCGCAGTATTTT.

This chain connects TRBV7-2 to TRBJ2-7, with a possible D match to TRBD1 (6 bases). This CDR3 is 14 amino acids long. Trimming removed 8 bases from V and 3 bases from J, with 17 bases in between. The germline V gene encodes CDR1 SGHTA and CDR2 FQGNSA. The CDR3 sequence is CASEAQGTGYEQYF. The DNA for the CDR3 is TGTGCCAGCGAAGCACAGGGTACTGGCTACGAGCAGTACTTC.

This clonotype was counted a few times. The CDR3 bases are TGTGCCAGCAGCTACGGTTGGCCTAGCGGTAAAGAGACCCAGTACTTC. This translates into CASSYGWPSGKETQYF. The V gene is TRBV11-2, the J gene TRBJ2-5; 7 bases are shared with TRBD2. CDR3 length: 16 residues. The germline V gene encodes CDR1 SGHAT and CDR2 FQNNGV. J lost 3 bases, V lost 4 bases, and 11 bases had no gene match. The full variable domain, its missing parts supplied by reference TRBV11-2 and TRBJ2-5, is EAGVAQSPRYKIIEKRQSVAFWCNPISGHATLYWYQQILGQGPKLLIQFQNNGVVDDSQLPKDRFSAERLKGVDSTLKIQPAKLEDSAVYLCASSYGWPSGKETQYFGPGTRLLVL.

This clonotype was observed a handful of times. The J gene is TRBJ2-6, the V gene TRBV29-1; possibly TRBD2 for D (5 bases). The CDR3 is 14 residues long. Germline CDR1 and CDR2: SQVTM and ANQGSEA. Trimming left V 4 bases short and J 2 bases short, with 9 bases between. CDR3 sequence reads: CSVAHGTGANVLTF. The CDR3, as DNA: TGCAGCGTTGCCCACGGGACTGGGGCCAACGTCCTGACTTTC. Combining the CDR3 with reference TRBV29-1 and TRBJ2-6 gives the whole variable domain SAVISQKPSRDICQRGTSLTIQCQVDSQVTMMFWYRQQPGQSLTLIATANQGSEATYESGFVIDKFPISRPNLTFSTLTVSNMSPEDSSIYLCSVAHGTGANVLTFGAGSRLTVL.

This clonotype was picked up a small number of times. The rearrangement uses TRBV29-1 and TRBJ2-7; TRBD2 is a possible D gene (5 bases). V shed 6 bases and J shed 2 bases, with 14 bases lying between them. Germline CDR1 reads SQVTM; CDR2 reads ANQGSEA. The length of the CDR3 is 13 residues. The DNA of the CDR3 is TGCAGCGTGCGAAGTAGCGCCGCCTACGAGCAGTACTTC. It is translated as CSVRSSAAYEQYF.

This clonotype was seen just once. This chain links TRBV7-9 with TRBJ2-5; 8 positions match TRBD1. The assigned J gene may be wrong: the sequence end matches TRBJ2-7 better. Germline assignment: CDR1 SEHNR and CDR2 FQNEAQ (reference sequence). The CDR3 consists of 15 residues. CDR3 protein: CASSHRQGTHYEQYF. CDR3 nucleotide sequence: TGTGCCAGCAGCCATAGACAGGGGACGCACTACGAGCAGTACTTC.

This clonotype occurred a few times. The chain carries TRBV12-3 or TRBV12-4 and TRBJ2-1; TRBD1 matches 10 bases. J lost 2 bases, V lost 5 bases, and 3 bases had no gene match. The CDR3 has 15 amino acids. The CDR3 reads CASSGDRGPYNEQFF. DNA for the CDR3: TGTGCCAGCAGTGGGGACAGGGGCCCCTACAATGAGCAGTTCTTC.

The rearrangement joins TRBV7-9 to TRBJ2-3, with 10 bases matching TRBD2. V was clipped by 5 bases and J by 2 bases; unmatched bases: 7. Germline lookup yields CDR1 SEHNR and CDR2 FQNEAQ (reference sequence). The CDR3 totals 16 residues. In DNA, the CDR3 is TGTGCCAGCAGCCGGACTAGCGGCCCTTCCACAGATACGCAGTATTTT. It is translated as CASSRTSGPSTDTQYF.

The V and J genes are TRBV7-9 and TRBJ2-5; 9 bases are a match to TRBD1. Germline CDR1 reads SEHNR; CDR2 reads FQNEAQ (reference sequence). CDR3 length: 17 amino acids. With 3 bases clipped from V and 4 bases from J, the junction kept 12 bases outside the gene matches. CDR3: CASSFGRTGVSLETQYF. The CDR3 DNA reads TGTGCCAGCAGCTTTGGACGGACAGGGGTCTCCTTAGAGACCCAGTACTTC.

The chain recombines TRBV19 with TRBJ1-5; 9 nucleotides line up with TRBD1. Germline-derived CDR1 and CDR2 are LNHDA and SQIVND (reference sequence). This CDR3 is built from 15 residues. V was pared by 4 bases and J by 7 bases, with 8 bases of the junction left unmatched. The CDR3 DNA reads TGTGCCAGTAGTAGAGCGGGACAGGGTATCCAGCCCCAGCATTTT. Amino acids: CASSRAGQGIQPQHF. The full variable domain, with the rest looked up from reference TRBV19 and TRBJ1-5, is DGGITQSPKYLFRKEGQNVTLSCEQNLNHDAMYWYRQDPGQGLRLIYYSQIVNDFQKGDIAEGYSVSREKKESFPLTVTSAQKNPTAFYLCASSRAGQGIQPQHFGDGTRLSIL.

This clonotype showed up just a few times. The chain uses TRBV5-8 and TRBJ2-7; D unresolved. V was shortened by 0 bases and J by 6 bases, with 4 bases between the two germline ends. Germline CDR1 and CDR2: SGHTS and YDEGEE. The CDR3 runs 11 residues. As DNA, the CDR3 is TGTGCCAGCAGCTTGGAAATCGAGCAGTACTTC. Protein product: CASSLEIEQYF.

This clonotype was seen a few times. The junction and the germline gene differ at one end; a read error may be behind it. This chain connects TRBV5-6 to TRBJ2-7; a possible D gene is TRBD1 (6 bases). The J call is doubtful: the DNA matches TRBJ2-5 better. This CDR3 region has 16 residues. In germline, CDR1 is SGHDT, CDR2 YYEEEE. In DNA form, the CDR3 reads TGCGCCAGCAGCTTGAAGGCAACAGGGATGGGGGAGACCCAGTACTTC. Translation gives CASSLKATGMGETQYF.

The chain uses TRBV7-2 and TRBJ2-3, with D hard to call. From germline, CDR1 is SGHTA and CDR2 FQGNSA. The CDR3 is made up of 15 amino acids. V lost 1 base and J lost 1, with 9 bases in between. CDR3 protein: CASSLDQLGTDTQYF. CDR3 bases: TGTGCCAGCAGCTTAGATCAACTTGGCACAGATACGCAGTATTTT.

V usage is TRBV20-1 and J usage is TRBJ2-3; D remains ambiguous. V was shortened by 3 bases and J by 4 bases, with 8 bases between the two germline ends. The CDR3 extends over 12 amino acids. Germline lookup yields CDR1 DFQATT and CDR2 SNEGSKA (reference sequence). CDR3 sequence reads: CSASNLADTQYF. CDR3 in DNA: TGCAGTGCTAGCAACCTGGCAGATACGCAGTATTTT.

The chain couples TRBV20-1 to TRBJ2-3, with 11 positions matching TRBD2. This CDR3 region has 18 residues. Unmatched junction bases numbered 21, after V lost 7 bases and J lost 6 bases. The V gene's germline CDR1 is DFQATT and CDR2 SNEGSKA (reference sequence). CDR3 sequence reads: CSVFQPPGWSSGRDTQYF. The CDR3 DNA follows: TGCAGTGTTTTCCAGCCCCCGGGGTGGTCTAGCGGGAGGGATACGCAGTATTTT.

In its sample, this clonotype was seen a few times. The V gene is TRBV4-3, the J gene TRBJ2-7, with 9 bases that match TRBD2. The CDR3 is 15 amino acids. Germline CDR1 reads LGHNA; CDR2 reads YSLEER. The V and J ends lost 4 bases and 5 bases, in that order; junction bases with no gene match: 9. The CDR3 DNA reads TGCGCCAGCAGCCCCACGGCTAGCGGGGTCAACGAGCAGTACTTC. Its protein is CASSPTASGVNEQYF.